These T cell receptor beta chains were read from a single sample in a study of cytomegalovirus exposure and HLA in healthy donors. The repertoire was sequenced with immunoSEQ multiplex PCR; TCRdb's copy has only in-frame clones and lacks some. This table holds 110,000 or so clones, about 81% found once. Sequencing was done on a sample of PBMCs. The source is a man aged 25 to 40 in good health and CMV-seronegative. Both conserved end residues are part of each CDR3. A D gene is named only where the DNA matches it firmly. Expanded clones get a size class; other rows say once, few or many, or leave the size out.

CDR3 protein	CDR3 DNA	D gene	J gene	V gene	clone size
CASSPRTSGKRVDTQYF	TGTGCCAGCAGCCCTCGGACTAGCGGGAAACGGGTAGATACGCAGTATTTT	TRBD2	TRBJ2-3	TRBV7-9	.
CASSLGSPSAHYEQYF	TGTGCCAGCAGCTTAGGGAGTCCTTCTGCCCACTACGAGCAGTACTTC	.	TRBJ2-7	TRBV7-9	few
CSVGLGENYEQYF	TGCAGCGTAGGTTTAGGGGAAAACTACGAGCAGTACTTC	.	TRBJ2-7	TRBV29-1	few
CASTPGGGYTF	TGTGCCAGTACCCCAGGTGGTGGCTACACCTTC	.	TRBJ1-2	TRBV19	.
CASSTTPGQDVGNTIYF	TGTGCCAGCAGCACGACTCCGGGACAGGACGTCGGAAACACCATATATTTT	TRBD1	TRBJ1-3	TRBV7-9	.
CASSQYNVQGYTEAFF	TGCGCCAGCAGCCAATATAACGTACAGGGGTACACTGAAGCTTTCTTT	TRBD1	TRBJ1-1	TRBV4-1	.
CASSASPATNEKLFF	TGTGCCAGCAGCGCTTCCCCAGCAACTAATGAAAAACTGTTTTTT	.	TRBJ1-4	TRBV7-7	.
CASRLPVGSKLFF	TGTGCCAGCAGATTACCCGTAGGGAGTAAACTGTTTTTT	.	TRBJ1-4	TRBV28	.
CASSTGQPNSPLHF	TGTGCCAGCAGTACAGGACAGCCTAATTCACCCCTCCACTTT	.	TRBJ1-6	TRBV28	few
CAWTRVSVNEQFF	TGTGCCTGGACGCGGGTGTCGGTCAATGAGCAGTTCTTC	.	TRBJ2-1	TRBV30	once
CASSLYGTFSYEQYF	TGTGCCAGCAGCTTGTACGGGACATTCTCCTACGAGCAGTACTTC	.	TRBJ2-7	TRBV5-6	.
CAISGLAGASYEQYF	TGTGCCATCAGCGGACTAGCGGGAGCCTCCTACGAGCAGTACTTC	TRBD2	TRBJ2-7	TRBV10-3	.
CASSLAFRGYQETQYF	TGTGCCAGCAGCTTAGCGTTCAGGGGGTACCAAGAGACCCAGTACTTC	TRBD1	TRBJ2-5	TRBV7-8	.
CAISEERGFDTGELFF	TGTGCCATCAGTGAGGAGCGAGGGTTCGACACCGGGGAGCTGTTTTTT	.	TRBJ2-2	TRBV10-3	few
CASSQALGQGSNYGYTF	TGCGCCAGCAGCCAAGCCTTAGGGCAGGGAAGCAACTATGGCTACACCTTC	.	TRBJ1-2	TRBV4-3	.